This T cell receptor (beta chain) was sequenced in a study of shared T cell receptors in the human thymus. This clone was observed once. Profiling relied on immunoSEQ multiplex PCR, and the TCRdb table lists in-frame clones only, not all of them. The data show roughly 660,000 clones, roughly 90% seen once. The same specimen was also included in a second study, on human thymus T cells.

This clonotype was sampled from a boy less than two years old with a congenital heart defect. The sample was thymocytes.

The DNA for the CDR3 is TGCGCCAGCAGTGAAGGCCTAGCGGGGGGGAATGAGCAGTTCTTC. This codes for CASSEGLAGGNEQFF. V is TRBV10-1 and J is TRBJ2-1, with 12 bases matching TRBD2. Per the germline V gene, CDR1 is WNHNN and CDR2 is SYGVQD (reference sequence). The CDR3 is made up of 15 amino acids. J was trimmed by 7 bases and V by 3 bases; bases with no gene match: 4.